These T cell receptor beta chains were read from a single sample in a study of cytomegalovirus exposure and HLA in healthy donors. Profiled with immunoSEQ multiplex PCR; TCRdb holds only in-frame clones, not every one. The data show 200,000 to 300,000 clones, with more than 75% seen just once and more than 5% held by the top ten. The specimen sequenced was PBMCs. Receptor source: a woman aged 40 to 50 in good health and CMV-seropositive. Both conserved end residues are part of each CDR3. Fields, in order: J gene, clone size, V gene, D gene, CDR3 DNA, CDR3 protein. The D gene is left open where the match is weak. Some rows have no size entry. The others give once, few or many, or a class for an expanded clone.

j_gene: TRBJ1-6
abundance: once
v_gene: TRBV7-2
d_gene: TRBD1
CDR3nt: TGTGCCAGTACCAGAAGACAGGGTAGTAATTCACCCCTCCACTTT
CDR3aa: CASTRRQGSNSPLHF

j_gene: TRBJ1-1
abundance: few
v_gene: TRBV19
d_gene: -
CDR3nt: TGTGCCAGTTTGCCCGGGGGAGTCACTGAAGCTTTCTTT
CDR3aa: CASLPGGVTEAFF

j_gene: TRBJ1-1
abundance: -
v_gene: TRBV28
d_gene: TRBD1
CDR3nt: TGTGCCAGCAGTTCCTTGGGGACAGGGAAAACTGAAGCTTTCTTT
CDR3aa: CASSSLGTGKTEAFF

j_gene: TRBJ1-5
abundance: few
v_gene: TRBV19
d_gene: -
CDR3nt: TGTGCCAGTAGTTTAGACCGGGACACCTATCAGCCCCAGCATTTT
CDR3aa: CASSLDRDTYQPQHF

j_gene: TRBJ2-7
abundance: few
v_gene: TRBV27
d_gene: -
CDR3nt: TGTGCCAGCAGTTCGAGCTCCTACGAGCAGTACTTC
CDR3aa: CASSSSSYEQYF

j_gene: TRBJ1-2
abundance: -
v_gene: TRBV18
d_gene: -
CDR3nt: TGTGCCAGCTCACCAACGACAGACTATGGCTACACCTTC
CDR3aa: CASSPTTDYGYTF

j_gene: TRBJ1-2
abundance: -
v_gene: TRBV4-3
d_gene: -
CDR3nt: TGCGCCAGCAGCCAAGATGAGGGCAGCTGGGGCTACACCTTC
CDR3aa: CASSQDEGSWGYTF

j_gene: TRBJ1-6
abundance: -
v_gene: TRBV12-5
d_gene: -
CDR3nt: TGTGCTAGTGGGTCCTACAGAGCTTCCAATTCACCCCTCCACTTT
CDR3aa: CASGSYRASNSPLHF

j_gene: TRBJ1-1
abundance: -
v_gene: TRBV4-3
d_gene: TRBD1
CDR3nt: TGCGCCAGCAGCCAAGATCGACAGGGCTTTAACACTGAAGCTTTCTTT
CDR3aa: CASSQDRQGFNTEAFF

j_gene: TRBJ2-1
abundance: -
v_gene: TRBV4-1
d_gene: TRBD2
CDR3nt: TGCGCCAGCAGCCAAGGGATGGCGGGAGGGTACAATGAGCAGTTCTTC
CDR3aa: CASSQGMAGGYNEQFF

j_gene: TRBJ1-1
abundance: -
v_gene: TRBV10-3
d_gene: TRBD1
CDR3nt: TGTGCCATCAGCTTAGGGGGCATGAACACTGAAGCTTTCTTT
CDR3aa: CAISLGGMNTEAFF

j_gene: TRBJ2-7
abundance: -
v_gene: TRBV5-1
d_gene: -
CDR3nt: TGCGCCAGCAGCCTCCCGACAGGGAGGCACGAGCAGTACTTC
CDR3aa: CASSLPTGRHEQYF

j_gene: TRBJ2-7
abundance: -
v_gene: TRBV9
d_gene: TRBD2
CDR3nt: TGTGCCAGCAGCGTAGAGGCCGCGGGGGGTATCTACGAGCAGTACTTC
CDR3aa: CASSVEAAGGIYEQYF

j_gene: TRBJ2-1
abundance: -
v_gene: TRBV6-5
d_gene: -
CDR3nt: TGTGCCAGCAGTAGTGACTACTACAATGAGCAGTTCTTC
CDR3aa: CASSSDYYNEQFF

j_gene: TRBJ2-2
abundance: -
v_gene: TRBV9
d_gene: -
CDR3nt: TGTGCCAGCAGCTCATCCCTTAGTGCCGGGGAGCTGTTTTTT
CDR3aa: CASSSSLSAGELFF

j_gene: TRBJ2-1
abundance: -
v_gene: TRBV18
d_gene: -
CDR3nt: TGTGCCAGCTCACCTTCGGGACTCCGCTCCTACAATGAGCAGTTCTTC
CDR3aa: CASSPSGLRSYNEQFF